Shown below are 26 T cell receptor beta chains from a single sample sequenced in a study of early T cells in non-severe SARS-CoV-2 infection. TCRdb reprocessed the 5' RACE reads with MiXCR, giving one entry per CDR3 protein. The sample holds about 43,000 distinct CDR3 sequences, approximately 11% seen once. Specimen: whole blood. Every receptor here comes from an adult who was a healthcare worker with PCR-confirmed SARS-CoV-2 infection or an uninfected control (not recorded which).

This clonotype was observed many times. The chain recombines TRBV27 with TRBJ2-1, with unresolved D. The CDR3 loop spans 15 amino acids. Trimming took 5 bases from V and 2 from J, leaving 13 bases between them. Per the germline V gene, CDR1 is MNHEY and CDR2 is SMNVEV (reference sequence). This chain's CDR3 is CASSLSSPPYNEQFF. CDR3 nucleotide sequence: TGTGCCAGCAGTCTCTCCTCCCCCCCCTACAATGAGCAGTTCTTC.

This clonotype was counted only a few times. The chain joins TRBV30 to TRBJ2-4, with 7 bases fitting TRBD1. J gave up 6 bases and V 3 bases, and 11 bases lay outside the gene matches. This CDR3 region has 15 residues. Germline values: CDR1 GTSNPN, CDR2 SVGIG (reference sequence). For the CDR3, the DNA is TGTGCCTGGAGCCCCCTCGGACAGGCCCTAAACATTCAGTACTTC. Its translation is CAWSPLGQALNIQYF. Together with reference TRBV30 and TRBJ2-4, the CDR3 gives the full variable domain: SQTIHQWPATLVQPVGSPLSLECTVEGTSNPNLYWYRQAAGRGLQLLFYSVGIGQISSEVPQNLSASRPQDRQFILSSKKLLLSDSGFYLCAWSPLGQALNIQYFGAGTRLSVL.

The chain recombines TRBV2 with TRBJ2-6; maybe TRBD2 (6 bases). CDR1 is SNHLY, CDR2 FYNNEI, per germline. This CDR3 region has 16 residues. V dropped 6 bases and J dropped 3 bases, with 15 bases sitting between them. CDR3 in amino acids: CASSKVEGLGANVLTF. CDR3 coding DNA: TGTGCCAGCAGCAAAGTGGAGGGACTTGGGGCCAACGTCCTGACTTTC.

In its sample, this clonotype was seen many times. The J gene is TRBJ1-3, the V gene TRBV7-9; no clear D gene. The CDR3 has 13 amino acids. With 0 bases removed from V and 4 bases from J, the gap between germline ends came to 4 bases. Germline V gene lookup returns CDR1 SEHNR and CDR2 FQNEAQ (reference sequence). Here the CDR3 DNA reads TGTGCCAGCAGCTTAGCGGCGGGAAACACCATATATTTT. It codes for CASSLAAGNTIYF.

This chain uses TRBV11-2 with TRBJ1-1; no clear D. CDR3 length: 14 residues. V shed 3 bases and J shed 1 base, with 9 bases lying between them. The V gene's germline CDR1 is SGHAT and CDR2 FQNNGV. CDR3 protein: CASSLIQSNTEAFF. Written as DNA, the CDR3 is TGTGCCAGCAGCTTGATTCAGTCGAACACTGAAGCTTTCTTT.

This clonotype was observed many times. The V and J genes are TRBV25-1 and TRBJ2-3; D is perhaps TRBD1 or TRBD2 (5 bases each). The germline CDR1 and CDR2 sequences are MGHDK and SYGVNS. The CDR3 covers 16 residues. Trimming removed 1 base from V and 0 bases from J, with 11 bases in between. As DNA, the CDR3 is TGTGCCAGCAGTGAATTCTCAGGGACCAGCACAGATACGCAGTATTTT. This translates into CASSEFSGTSTDTQYF.

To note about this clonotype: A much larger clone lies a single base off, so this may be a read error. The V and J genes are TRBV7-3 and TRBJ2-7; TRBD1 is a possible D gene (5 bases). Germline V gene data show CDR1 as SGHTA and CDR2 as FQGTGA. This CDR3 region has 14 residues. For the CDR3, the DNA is TGTGCCAGCAGCTATCGGACAACCTCCAACGAGCAGTACTTC. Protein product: CASSYRTTSNEQYF.

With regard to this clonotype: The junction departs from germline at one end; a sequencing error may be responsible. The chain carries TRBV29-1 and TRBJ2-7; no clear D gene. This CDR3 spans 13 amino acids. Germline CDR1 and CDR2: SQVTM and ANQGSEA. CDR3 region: CSVEGGNSYEQYF. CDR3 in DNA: TGCAGCGTGGAAGGTGGAAACTCCTACGAGCAGTACTTC.

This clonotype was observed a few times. The CDR3 DNA reads as TGTGCCACCAGTGACGGCCCTTCGGTAGGGGTAACAGATACGCAGTATTTT. Its protein is CATSDGPSVGVTDTQYF. The chain combines TRBV24-1 with TRBJ2-3, with a tentative D call TRBD1 (5 bases). Trimming took 4 bases from V and 3 from J, leaving 19 bases between them. Germline-derived CDR1 and CDR2 are KGHDR and SFDVKD. CDR3 length equals 17 residues.

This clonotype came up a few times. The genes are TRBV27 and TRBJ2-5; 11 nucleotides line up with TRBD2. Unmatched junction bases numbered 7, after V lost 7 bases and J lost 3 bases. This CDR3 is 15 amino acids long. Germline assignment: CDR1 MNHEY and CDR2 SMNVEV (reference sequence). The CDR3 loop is CASMRDSGGEETQYF. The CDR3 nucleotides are TGTGCCAGCATGAGGGATAGCGGGGGGGAAGAGACCCAGTACTTC.

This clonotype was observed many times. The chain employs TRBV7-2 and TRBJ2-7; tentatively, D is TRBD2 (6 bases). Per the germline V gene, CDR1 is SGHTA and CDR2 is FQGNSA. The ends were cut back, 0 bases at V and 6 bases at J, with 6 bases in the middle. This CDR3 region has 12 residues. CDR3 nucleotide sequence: TGTGCCAGCAGCTTAGCGGAGGGCGAGCAGTACTTC. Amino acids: CASSLAEGEQYF.

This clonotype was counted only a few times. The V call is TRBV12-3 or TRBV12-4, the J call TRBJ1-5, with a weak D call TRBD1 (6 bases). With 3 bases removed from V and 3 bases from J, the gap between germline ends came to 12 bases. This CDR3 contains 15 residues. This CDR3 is CASSFRGAINQPQHF. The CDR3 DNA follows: TGTGCCAGCAGTTTTCGGGGGGCCATCAATCAGCCCCAGCATTTT.

CDR3 sequence reads: CASSYRQGGGPHEQFF. The CDR3 bases are TGTGCCAGCAGTTACCGCCAGGGGGGGGGACCACATGAGCAGTTCTTC. The gene calls are TRBV6-6 and TRBJ2-1, with D possibly being TRBD1 or TRBD2 (7 bases each). The CDR3 length is 16 residues. In germline, CDR1 is MNHNY, CDR2 SVGAGI (reference sequence). Trimming pared 2 bases from V and 8 bases from J, leaving 19 bases between.

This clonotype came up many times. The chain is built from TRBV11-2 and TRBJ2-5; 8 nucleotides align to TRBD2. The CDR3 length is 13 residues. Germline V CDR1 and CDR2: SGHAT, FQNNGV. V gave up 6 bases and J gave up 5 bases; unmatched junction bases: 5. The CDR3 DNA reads TGTGCCAGCAGGCGGGGGGACTTGGAGACCCAGTACTTC. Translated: CASRRGDLETQYF.

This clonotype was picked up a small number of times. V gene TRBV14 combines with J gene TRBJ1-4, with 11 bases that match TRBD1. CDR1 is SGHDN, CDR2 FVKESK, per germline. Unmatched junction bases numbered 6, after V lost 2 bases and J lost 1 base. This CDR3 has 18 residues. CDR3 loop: CASSQPGQGGRTNEKLFF. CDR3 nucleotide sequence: TGTGCCAGCAGCCAACCGGGACAGGGGGGTCGAACTAATGAAAAACTGTTTTTT.

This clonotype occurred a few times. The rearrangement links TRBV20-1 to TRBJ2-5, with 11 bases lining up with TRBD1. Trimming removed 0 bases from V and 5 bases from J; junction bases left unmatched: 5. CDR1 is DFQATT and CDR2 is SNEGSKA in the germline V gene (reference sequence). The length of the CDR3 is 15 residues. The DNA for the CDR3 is TGCAGTGCTAGAGATTGGGGACAGGGGGACGAGACCCAGTACTTC. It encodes CSARDWGQGDETQYF.

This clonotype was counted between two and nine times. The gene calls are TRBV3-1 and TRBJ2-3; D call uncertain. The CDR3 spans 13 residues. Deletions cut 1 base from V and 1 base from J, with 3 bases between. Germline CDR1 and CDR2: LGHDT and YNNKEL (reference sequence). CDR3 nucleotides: TGTGCCAGCAGCCAAGGGCGCACAGATACGCAGTATTTT. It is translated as CASSQGRTDTQYF.

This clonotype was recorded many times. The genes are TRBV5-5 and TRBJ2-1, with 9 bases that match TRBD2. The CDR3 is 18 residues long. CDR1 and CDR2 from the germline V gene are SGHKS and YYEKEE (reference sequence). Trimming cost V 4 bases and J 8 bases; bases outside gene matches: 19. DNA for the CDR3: TGTGCCAGCAGCGCTGGGGTGTTTGGCGGGGGGGCCGTCGATGAGCAGTTCTTC. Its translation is CASSAGVFGGGAVDEQFF.

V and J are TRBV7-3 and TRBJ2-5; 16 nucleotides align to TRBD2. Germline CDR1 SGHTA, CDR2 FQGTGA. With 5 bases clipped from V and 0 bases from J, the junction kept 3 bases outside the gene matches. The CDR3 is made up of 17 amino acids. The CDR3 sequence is CASSPGLAGGYQETQYF. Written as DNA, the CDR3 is TGTGCCAGCAGCCCGGGACTAGCGGGGGGGTACCAAGAGACCCAGTACTTC.

CDR3 DNA: TGTGCCACCAGCAGAGGCACCCAGGGGAGCACAGATACGCAGTATTTT. Translated: CATSRGTQGSTDTQYF. V and J are TRBV15 and TRBJ2-3, with D possibly TRBD1 on 6 matching bases. The germline V gene has CDR1 LNHNV and CDR2 YYDKDF (reference sequence). The CDR3 is 16 amino acids. V was shortened by 1 base and J by 0 bases, with 11 bases between the two germline ends.

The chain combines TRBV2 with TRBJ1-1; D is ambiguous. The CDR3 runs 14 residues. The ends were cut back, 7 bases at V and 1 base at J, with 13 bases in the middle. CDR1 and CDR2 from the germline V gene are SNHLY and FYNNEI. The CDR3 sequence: CASKGIASNTEAFF. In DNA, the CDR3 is TGTGCCAGCAAGGGCATAGCATCGAACACTGAAGCTTTCTTT.

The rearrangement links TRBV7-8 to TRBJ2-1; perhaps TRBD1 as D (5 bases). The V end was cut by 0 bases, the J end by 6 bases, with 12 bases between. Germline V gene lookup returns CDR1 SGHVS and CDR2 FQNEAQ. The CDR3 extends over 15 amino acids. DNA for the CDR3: TGTGCCAGCAGCTTAGCCCAGGGTAGTATCAATGAGCAGTTCTTC. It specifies CASSLAQGSINEQFF.

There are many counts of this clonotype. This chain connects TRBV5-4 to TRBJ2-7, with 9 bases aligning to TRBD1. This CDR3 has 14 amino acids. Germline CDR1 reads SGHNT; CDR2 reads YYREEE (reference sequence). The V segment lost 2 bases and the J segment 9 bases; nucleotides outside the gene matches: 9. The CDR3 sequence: CASSFTGQGVGQYF. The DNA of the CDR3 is TGTGCCAGCAGCTTTACGGGACAGGGTGTCGGGCAGTACTTC.

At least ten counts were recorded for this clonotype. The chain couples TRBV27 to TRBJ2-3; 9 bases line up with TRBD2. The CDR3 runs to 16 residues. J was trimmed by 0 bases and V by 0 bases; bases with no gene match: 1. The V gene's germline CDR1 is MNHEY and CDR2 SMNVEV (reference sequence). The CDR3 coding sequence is TGTGCCAGCAGTTTATCTGGGACTAGCAGCACAGATACGCAGTATTTT. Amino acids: CASSLSGTSSTDTQYF.

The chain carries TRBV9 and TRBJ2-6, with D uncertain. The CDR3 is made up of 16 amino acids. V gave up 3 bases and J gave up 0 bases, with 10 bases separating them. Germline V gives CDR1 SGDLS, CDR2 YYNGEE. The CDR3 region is CASSALVLSGANVLTF. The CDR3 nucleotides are TGTGCCAGCAGCGCCCTCGTCCTCTCTGGGGCCAACGTCCTGACTTTC.

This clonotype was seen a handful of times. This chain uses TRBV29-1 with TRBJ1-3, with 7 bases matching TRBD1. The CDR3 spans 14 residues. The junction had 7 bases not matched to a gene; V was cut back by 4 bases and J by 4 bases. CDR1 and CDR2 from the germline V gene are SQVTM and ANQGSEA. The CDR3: CSVGETGFGNTIYF. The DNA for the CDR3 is TGCAGCGTTGGAGAGACAGGGTTCGGAAACACCATATATTTT.